One and the same sample provided the 30 T cell receptor beta chains below, sequenced in a study of blood T cell repertoires in COVID-19. Produced via immunoSEQ multiplex PCR; TCRdb's table is partial and in-frame only. The sample has fewer than 300,000 clones; 75% to 90% are singletons. The sequenced material came from PBMCs or T cells enriched from blood (not recorded which). The source of these receptors is a woman aged 25 to 39 who had recovered from COVID-19.

This chain joins TRBV28 and TRBJ2-7; TRBD1 matches 7 bases. CDR1 is MDHEN, CDR2 SYDVKM, per germline. This CDR3 spans 16 amino acids. Unmatched junction bases numbered 12, after V lost 2 bases and J lost 5 bases. The CDR3 protein is CASSLTRQGYGHEQYF. The CDR3 DNA is TGTGCCAGCAGTTTAACTAGACAGGGTTATGGGCACGAGCAGTACTTC.

The chain employs TRBV18 and TRBJ1-3; TRBD1 agrees at 8 bases. The V gene's germline CDR1 is KGHSH and CDR2 LQKENI. V trimming: 1 base; J trimming: 8 bases; junction bases outside the gene matches: 7. This CDR3 has 15 amino acids. The CDR3 DNA reads as TGTGCCAGCTCACCACAAGGACAGGGAAGGGACACCATATATTTT. Protein sequence: CASSPQGQGRDTIYF.

The chain recombines TRBV28 with TRBJ2-7; maybe TRBD2 (5 bases). Germline V CDR1 and CDR2: MDHEN, SYDVKM. Trimming cost V 6 bases and J 3 bases, with 24 bases left between them. The CDR3 is 17 residues long. CDR3 residues: CASSRSGLADLNYEQYF. CDR3 DNA sequence: TGTGCCAGCAGCAGAAGCGGTTTGGCGGATCTAAACTACGAGCAGTACTTC.

The rearrangement links TRBV6-1 to TRBJ2-2, with a possible D match to TRBD2 (8 bases). The CDR3 consists of 18 residues. Germline-derived CDR1 and CDR2 are MNHNS and SASEGT. V shed 4 bases and J shed 6 bases, with 24 bases lying between them. In nucleotides, the CDR3 is TGTGCCAGCAGTGTCCGACAGGGTGCGGGAGGTGTCGCCGGGGAGCTGTTTTTT. It specifies CASSVRQGAGGVAGELFF.

The genes are TRBV7-8 and TRBJ1-2, with 9 positions matching TRBD1. CDR3 length: 14 residues. Trimming at V came to 5 bases and at J to 2 bases, leaving 3 bases not matched to a gene. Germline assignment: CDR1 SGHVS and CDR2 FQNEAQ. The CDR3 sequence: CASSITGGNYGYTF. The CDR3 nucleotides read TGTGCCAGCAGCATTACAGGGGGCAACTATGGCTACACCTTC.

This clone came up once. The V and J genes are TRBV25-1 and TRBJ1-5, with TRBD1 as a possible D gene (6 bases). There are 14 residues in the CDR3. Germline V gene data show CDR1 as MGHDK and CDR2 as SYGVNS. The V end lost 2 bases, the J end lost 6 bases, and 11 bases lay between the germline ends. This CDR3 is CASSETGLFQPQHF. For the CDR3, the DNA is TGTGCCAGCAGTGAAACAGGGTTGTTTCAGCCCCAGCATTTT.

The chain uses TRBV28 and TRBJ2-7; tentatively, D is TRBD2 (6 bases). V lost 9 bases to trimming and J lost 7 bases, with 22 bases between them. Germline-derived CDR1 and CDR2 are MDHEN and SYDVKM. The CDR3 is made up of 14 amino acids. CDR3 sequence (DNA): TGTGCCAGTCGTACGTGGGACTCCAGCTGGGAGCAGTACTTC. Protein: CASRTWDSSWEQYF. The variable domain in full, with the rest retrieved from reference TRBV28 and TRBJ2-7, is DVKVTQSSRYLVKRTGEKVFLECVQDMDHENMFWYRQDPGLGLRLIYFSYDVKMKEKGDIPEGYSVSREKKERFSLILESASTNQTSMYLCASRTWDSSWEQYFGPGTRLTVT.

The chain couples TRBV4-1 to TRBJ2-5; D is unresolved. The CDR3 totals 15 residues. Germline loops: CDR1 MGHRA, CDR2 YSYEKL. With 0 bases removed from V and 5 bases from J, the gap between germline ends came to 13 bases. The CDR3 is CASSQDRARVETQYF. The CDR3 DNA sequence: TGCGCCAGCAGCCAAGATCGAGCCCGGGTGGAGACCCAGTACTTC.

This clone came up once. V and J are TRBV5-4 and TRBJ2-1; 11 bases match TRBD2. V lost 5 bases and J lost 4; bases outside the gene matches: 5. Germline CDR1 is SGHNT and CDR2 is YYREEE (reference sequence). The CDR3 consists of 15 residues. The CDR3 loop is CASRLGLADYNEQFF. CDR3 coding DNA: TGTGCCAGCAGACTGGGACTAGCGGATTACAATGAGCAGTTCTTC.

This chain uses TRBV23-1 with TRBJ1-5, with D unclear. TRBV23-1 is given ORF status, its function remaining uncertain. CDR3 length: 17 residues. The V end lost 1 base, the J end lost 1 base, and 14 bases lay between the germline ends. In DNA form, the CDR3 reads TGCGCCAGCAGTCAATGGGGAGGGCACTGGAGCAATCAGCCCCAGCATTTT. Encoded protein: CASSQWGGHWSNQPQHF.

This clone appeared a single time. The gene calls are TRBV6-5 and TRBJ1-1; unclear D gene. V was trimmed by 2 bases and J by 10 bases, leaving 8 bases between them. The CDR3 covers 11 residues. From germline, CDR1 is MNHEY and CDR2 SVGAGI. In DNA, the CDR3 is TGTGCCAGCAGTTACAAAAGCGTAGCTTTCTTT. Protein product: CASSYKSVAFF.

The V call is TRBV7-2, the J call TRBJ2-2; tentative D call: TRBD2 (5 bases). CDR1 and CDR2 from the germline V gene are SGHTA and FQGNSA. Trimming removed 1 base at V and 6 bases at J, with 18 bases between. The CDR3 totals 17 residues. The CDR3 reads CASSLGLWVGQAGELFF. The CDR3 nucleotides read TGTGCCAGCAGCTTAGGACTATGGGTAGGGCAAGCCGGGGAGCTGTTTTTT.

The V gene is TRBV24-1, the J gene TRBJ2-3; 9 bases line up with TRBD2. V was clipped by 3 bases and J by 11 bases; unmatched bases: 20. The CDR3 covers 18 residues. CDR1 and CDR2 (germline): KGHDR, SFDVKD. CDR3 sequence reads: CATSDPLGSGGHQYKQYF. CDR3 nucleotide sequence: TGTGCCACCAGTGATCCCCTCGGCAGCGGGGGGCACCAATATAAGCAGTATTTT.

DNA of the CDR3: TGCAGCGTCAGGGAGGTTATGGACACCGGGGAGCTGTTTTTT. Translated: CSVREVMDTGELFF. J is TRBJ2-2 and V is TRBV29-1, with D possibly being TRBD2 (6 bases). Trimming took 6 bases from V and 3 from J, leaving 14 bases between them. This CDR3 is 14 amino acids long. CDR1 and CDR2 (germline): SQVTM, ANQGSEA.

This chain joins TRBV21-1 and TRBJ1-1; the DNA was not compared with TRBD1, the D call given in the table. TRBV21-1 is listed as a pseudogene. This CDR3 is built from 14 residues. DNA of the CDR3: TGTGCCAGCAGAAACACCGGGACAGGGGGTGAAGCTTTCTTT. It specifies CASRNTGTGGEAFF.

This rearrangement joins TRBV6-5 to TRBJ1-1, with 7 bases matching TRBD1. Per germline, CDR1 MNHEY and CDR2 SVGAGI. This CDR3 is built from 16 residues. V was clipped by 4 bases and J by 3 bases; unmatched bases: 11. CDR3 bases: TGTGCCAGCAGTTTCTTACCAGACAGGGCGGACACTGAAGCTTTCTTT. It codes for CASSFLPDRADTEAFF.

This sequence joins TRBV6-6 and TRBJ1-5; D is possibly TRBD1 (5 bases). Trimming left V 5 bases short and J 5 bases short, with 16 bases between. This CDR3 region has 15 residues. CDR1 MNHNY and CDR2 SVGAGI come from the germline V gene (reference sequence). The CDR3 DNA sequence: TGTGCCAGCAGTCATCGGGACGGAGGGGATCAGCCCCAGCATTTT. Translated: CASSHRDGGDQPQHF.

The CDR3 sequence is CASSGRKGTQYF. CDR3 DNA: TGTGCCAGCAGTGGGCGAAAAGGTACGCAGTATTTT. The gene calls are TRBV11-2 and TRBJ2-3; D gene unclear. Trimming left V 6 bases short and J 8 bases short, with 12 bases between. Germline V gives CDR1 SGHAT, CDR2 FQNNGV. The CDR3 totals 12 residues. Based on the CDR3 plus reference TRBV11-2 and TRBJ2-3, the full variable domain is EAGVAQSPRYKIIEKRQSVAFWCNPISGHATLYWYQQILGQGPKLLIQFQNNGVVDDSQLPKDRFSAERLKGVDSTLKIQPAKLEDSAVYLCASSGRKGTQYFGPGTRLTVL.

CDR3 protein: CASSLYRGPYEQYF. The CDR3, as DNA: TGCGCCAGCAGCTTGTACAGGGGGCCGTACGAGCAGTACTTC. The rearrangement links TRBV5-1 to TRBJ2-7; TRBD1 matches 9 bases. The CDR3 is 14 amino acids. Germline CDR1 SGHRS, CDR2 YFSETQ. Trimming at V came to 1 base and at J to 4 bases, leaving 3 bases not matched to a gene.

The rearrangement uses TRBV2 and TRBJ1-6, with a weak D call TRBD1 (5 bases). The germline CDR1 and CDR2 sequences are SNHLY and FYNNEI. V was trimmed by 0 bases and J by 6 bases, leaving 6 bases between them. The CDR3 runs 14 residues. CDR3 sequence reads: CASSEARGNSPLHF. CDR3 DNA: TGTGCCAGCAGTGAAGCAAGGGGTAATTCACCCCTCCACTTT.

V is TRBV7-9 and J is TRBJ2-7; 13 bases align to TRBD2. V was pared by 5 bases and J by 2 bases, with 3 bases of the junction left unmatched. The CDR3 runs to 15 residues. Germline lookup yields CDR1 SEHNR and CDR2 FQNEAQ (reference sequence). The CDR3 loop reads CASSQGLAGAYEQYF. The DNA for the CDR3 is TGTGCCAGCAGCCAAGGACTAGCGGGAGCCTACGAGCAGTACTTC.

In its sample, this clone was seen a few times. The CDR3: CASSSRGNYGYTF. CDR3 DNA sequence: TGTGCCAGCAGCTCCCGGGGAAACTATGGCTACACCTTC. The gene calls are TRBV5-6 and TRBJ1-2; D not resolved. The V gene's germline CDR1 is SGHDT and CDR2 YYEEEE. The germline V and J ends were trimmed by 3 bases and 2 bases, with 8 bases remaining between them. The CDR3 spans 13 residues.

A remark on this clone: Other DNA sequences of this sample code for an identical CDR3. The V call is TRBV19, the J call TRBJ2-2; D is ambiguous. Germline V gene lookup returns CDR1 LNHDA and CDR2 SQIVND (reference sequence). The CDR3 runs 12 residues. Trimming took off 6 bases at V and 2 bases at J, with 4 bases between the two ends. The CDR3 DNA is TGTGCCAGTAGCCCAAACACCGGGGAGCTGTTTTTT. This translates into CASSPNTGELFF.

J is TRBJ1-2 and V is TRBV28; D is possibly TRBD1 (6 bases). This CDR3 comprises 14 residues. Germline V gene sequence: CDR1 MDHEN, CDR2 SYDVKM. The V gene lost 8 bases and the J gene lost 4 bases, with 17 bases spanning the gap. The CDR3 spells CASRIPGQFYGYTF. The CDR3 DNA sequence: TGTGCCAGCCGAATCCCAGGACAGTTCTATGGCTACACCTTC.

The J gene is TRBJ1-2, the V gene TRBV28; D may be TRBD1 (5 bases). Looked up from germline, CDR1 is MDHEN and CDR2 is SYDVKM. Trimming pared 6 bases from V and 2 bases from J, leaving 10 bases between. The CDR3 loop spans 13 amino acids. CDR3 nucleotide sequence: TGTGCCAGCAGATTGCAGGGAAACTATGGCTACACCTTC. It yields the protein CASRLQGNYGYTF.

The gene calls are TRBV5-1 and TRBJ1-1; D unresolved. Trimming removed 4 bases at V and 2 bases at J, with 9 bases between. Germline values: CDR1 SGHRS, CDR2 YFSETQ. The CDR3 runs 13 residues. The CDR3 nucleotides read TGCGCCAGCAGCACGAGAGTTAACACTGAAGCTTTCTTT. Residues: CASSTRVNTEAFF.

The CDR3 protein is CASSDGDRGLATNEKLFF. The CDR3 DNA follows: TGTGCCAGCAGTGATGGGGACAGGGGCCTAGCAACTAATGAAAAACTGTTTTTT. The rearrangement links TRBV6-1 to TRBJ1-4; 10 bases line up with TRBD1. The J segment lost 0 bases and the V segment lost 3 bases, leaving 7 bases of the junction unmatched. The V gene's germline CDR1 is MNHNS and CDR2 SASEGT. CDR3 length: 18 amino acids.

The chain uses TRBV19 and TRBJ2-1, with D maybe TRBD2 (6 bases). The length of the CDR3 is 13 residues. V was cut by 7 bases and J by 9 bases, with 16 bases left in between. In germline, CDR1 is LNHDA, CDR2 SQIVND (reference sequence). The DNA of the CDR3 is TGTGCCAGTATGAAAAGTGTGGGGGGTGAGCAGTTCTTC. This codes for CASMKSVGGEQFF.

The table lists this clone with a count of one. The chain employs TRBV7-8 and TRBJ2-7; a weak D match, TRBD1 (7 bases). The V end was cut by 1 base, the J end by 2 bases, with 21 bases between. Per germline, CDR1 SGHVS and CDR2 FQNEAQ. The CDR3 runs to 18 residues. The CDR3 sequence: CASSLGRETGRFAYEQYF. CDR3 nucleotide sequence: TGTGCCAGCAGCTTAGGTAGGGAGACAGGGAGGTTCGCCTACGAGCAGTACTTC.

The CDR3 DNA follows: TGTGCCAGCAGTCCTCATAGAGGGGGCCTCGAAGACGGGATTTGGAAACTGTTTTTT. Protein: CASSPHRGGLEDGIWKLFF. The chain carries TRBV28 and TRBJ1-4; TRBD1 agrees at 7 bases. V lost 5 bases to trimming and J lost 11 bases; unmatched junction nucleotides: 26. CDR3 length equals 19 residues. CDR1 and CDR2 (germline): MDHEN, SYDVKM.